The present T cell receptor beta chain was sequenced within a study of cytomegalovirus exposure and HLA in healthy donors. V gave up 1 base and J gave up 7 bases; unmatched junction bases: 3. CDR3 length equals 14 residues. Germline V gene data show CDR1 as MNHNS and CDR2 as SASEGT. The PCR made use of 60 Vbeta and 13 Jbeta primers. Measured with immunoSEQ multiplex PCR; TCRdb has only the in-frame clones, and not every one. The table records some 180,000 clones, 82% of them present only once. The genes are TRBV6-1 and TRBJ2-1, with 8 positions matching TRBD2. Sequencing used PBMCs. This TCR was sampled from a man in his forties or fifties in good health and CMV-seronegative. The CDR3 DNA is TGTGCCAGCAGTGAAGGACTAGCGCAGAATGAGCAGTTCTTC. Its translation: CASSEGLAQNEQFF.